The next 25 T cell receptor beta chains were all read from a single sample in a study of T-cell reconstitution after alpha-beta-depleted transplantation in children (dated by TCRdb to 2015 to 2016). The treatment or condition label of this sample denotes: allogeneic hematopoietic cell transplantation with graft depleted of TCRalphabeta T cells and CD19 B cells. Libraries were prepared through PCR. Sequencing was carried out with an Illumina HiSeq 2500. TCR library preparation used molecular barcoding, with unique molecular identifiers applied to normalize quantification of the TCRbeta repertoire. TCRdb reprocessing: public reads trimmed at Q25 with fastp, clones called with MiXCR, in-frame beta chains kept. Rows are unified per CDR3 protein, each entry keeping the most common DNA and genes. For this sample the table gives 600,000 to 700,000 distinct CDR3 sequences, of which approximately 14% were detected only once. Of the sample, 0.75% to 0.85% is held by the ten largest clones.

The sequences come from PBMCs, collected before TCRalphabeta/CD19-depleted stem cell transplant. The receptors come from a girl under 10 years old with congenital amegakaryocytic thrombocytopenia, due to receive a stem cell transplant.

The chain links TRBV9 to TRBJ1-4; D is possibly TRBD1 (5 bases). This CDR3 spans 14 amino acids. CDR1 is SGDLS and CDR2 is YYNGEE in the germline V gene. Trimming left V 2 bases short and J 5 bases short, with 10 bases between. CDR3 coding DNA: TGTGCCAGCAGCGTCGGGGGAGAGAATGAAAAACTGTTTTTT. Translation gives CASSVGGENEKLFF.

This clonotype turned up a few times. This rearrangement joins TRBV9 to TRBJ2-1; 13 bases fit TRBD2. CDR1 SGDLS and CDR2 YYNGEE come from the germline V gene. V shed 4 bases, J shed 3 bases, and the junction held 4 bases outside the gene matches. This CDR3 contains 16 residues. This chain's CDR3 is CASSSGTSGVYNEQFF. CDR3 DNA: TGTGCCAGCAGCTCAGGGACTAGCGGGGTCTACAATGAGCAGTTCTTC.

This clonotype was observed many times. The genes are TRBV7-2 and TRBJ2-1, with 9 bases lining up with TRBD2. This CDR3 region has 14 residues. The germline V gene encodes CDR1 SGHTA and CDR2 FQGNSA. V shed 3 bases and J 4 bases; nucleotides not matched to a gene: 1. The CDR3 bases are TGTGCCAGCAGCTTCAGCGGGGGGTACAATGAGCAGTTCTTC. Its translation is CASSFSGGYNEQFF.

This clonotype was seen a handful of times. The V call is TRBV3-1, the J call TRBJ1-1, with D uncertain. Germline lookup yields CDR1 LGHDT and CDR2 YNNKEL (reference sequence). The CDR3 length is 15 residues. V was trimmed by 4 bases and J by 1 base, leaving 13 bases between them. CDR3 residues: CASSLLGLTNTEAFF. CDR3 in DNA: TGTGCCAGCAGCCTGCTCGGACTGACGAACACTGAAGCTTTCTTT.

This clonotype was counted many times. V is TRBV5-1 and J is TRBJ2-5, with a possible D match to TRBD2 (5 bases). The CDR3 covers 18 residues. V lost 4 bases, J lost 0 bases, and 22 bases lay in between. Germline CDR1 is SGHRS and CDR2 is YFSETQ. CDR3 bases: TGCGCCAGCAGCACTGGACTTTCAGCGGATAAGTACCAAGAGACCCAGTACTTC. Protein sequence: CASSTGLSADKYQETQYF.

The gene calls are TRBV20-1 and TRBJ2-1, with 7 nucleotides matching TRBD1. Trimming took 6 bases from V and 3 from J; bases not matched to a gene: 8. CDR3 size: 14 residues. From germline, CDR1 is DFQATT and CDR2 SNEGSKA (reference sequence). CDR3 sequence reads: CSARRTGSYNEQFF. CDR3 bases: TGCAGTGCCAGGAGGACAGGAAGCTACAATGAGCAGTTCTTC.

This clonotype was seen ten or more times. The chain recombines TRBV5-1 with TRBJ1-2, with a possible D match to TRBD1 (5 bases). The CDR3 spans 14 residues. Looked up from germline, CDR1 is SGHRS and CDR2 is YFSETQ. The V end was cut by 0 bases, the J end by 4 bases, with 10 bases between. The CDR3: CASSLEQALYGYTF. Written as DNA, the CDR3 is TGCGCCAGCAGCTTGGAACAGGCCCTCTATGGCTACACCTTC.

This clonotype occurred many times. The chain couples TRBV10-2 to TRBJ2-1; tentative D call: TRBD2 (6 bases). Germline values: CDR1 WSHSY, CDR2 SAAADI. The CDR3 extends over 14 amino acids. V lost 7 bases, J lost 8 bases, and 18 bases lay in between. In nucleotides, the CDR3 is TGCGCCAGCATGGTAGAAGGGACTTTGCATGAGCAGTTCTTC. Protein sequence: CASMVEGTLHEQFF.

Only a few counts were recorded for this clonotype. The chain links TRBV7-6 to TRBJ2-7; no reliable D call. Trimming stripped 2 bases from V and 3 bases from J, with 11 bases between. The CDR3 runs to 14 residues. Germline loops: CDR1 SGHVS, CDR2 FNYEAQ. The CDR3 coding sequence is TGTGCCAGCAGCTTATCCGGAACTGTCTACGAGCAGTACTTC. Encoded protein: CASSLSGTVYEQYF.

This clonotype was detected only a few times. The CDR3 nucleotides are TGCAGTGCTAGTCGGGGGAGGGTGGGATCCAATGAGCAGTTCTTC. Its translation: CSASRGRVGSNEQFF. This sequence joins TRBV20-1 and TRBJ2-1; 7 bases are shared with TRBD2. Germline V gene sequence: CDR1 DFQATT, CDR2 SNEGSKA (reference sequence). The CDR3 is 15 residues long. V gave up 3 bases and J gave up 6 bases; unmatched junction bases: 11.

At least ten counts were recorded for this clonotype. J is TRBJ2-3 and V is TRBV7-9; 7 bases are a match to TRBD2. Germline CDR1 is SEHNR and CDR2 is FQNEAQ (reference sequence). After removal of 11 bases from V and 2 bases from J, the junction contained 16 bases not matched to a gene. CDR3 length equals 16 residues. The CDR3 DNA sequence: TGTGCCTGTGAATTGGGCGGGAGAAAAATCACAGATACGCAGTATTTT. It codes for CACELGGRKITDTQYF.

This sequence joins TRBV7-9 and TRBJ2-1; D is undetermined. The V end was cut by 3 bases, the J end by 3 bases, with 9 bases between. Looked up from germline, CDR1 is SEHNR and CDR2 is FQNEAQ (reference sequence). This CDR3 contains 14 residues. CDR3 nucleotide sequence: TGTGCCAGCAGCTTGTACGGTCACTACAATGAGCAGTTCTTC. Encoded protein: CASSLYGHYNEQFF.

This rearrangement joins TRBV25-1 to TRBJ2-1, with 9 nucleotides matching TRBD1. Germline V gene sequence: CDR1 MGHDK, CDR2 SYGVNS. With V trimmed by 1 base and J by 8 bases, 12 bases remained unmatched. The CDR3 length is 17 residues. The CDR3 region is CASSEWTGVGYIDEQFF. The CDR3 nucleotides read TGTGCCAGCAGTGAATGGACAGGGGTCGGGTACATCGATGAGCAGTTCTTC.

CDR3 residues: CASSQVGAAPDTEAFF. CDR3 bases: TGCGCCAGCAGCCAAGTAGGGGCGGCGCCGGACACTGAAGCTTTCTTT. The rearrangement links TRBV4-1 to TRBJ1-1, with D perhaps TRBD1 (5 bases). Trimming pared 1 base from V and 3 bases from J, leaving 15 bases between. The CDR3 length is 16 residues. Germline lookup yields CDR1 MGHRA and CDR2 YSYEKL.

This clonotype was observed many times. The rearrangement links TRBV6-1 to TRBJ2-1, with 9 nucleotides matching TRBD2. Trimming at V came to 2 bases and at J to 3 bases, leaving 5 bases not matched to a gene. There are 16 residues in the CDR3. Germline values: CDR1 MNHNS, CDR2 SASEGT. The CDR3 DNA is TGTGCCAGCAGTGAACCCGCTAGCGGGGACTACAATGAGCAGTTCTTC. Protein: CASSEPASGDYNEQFF.

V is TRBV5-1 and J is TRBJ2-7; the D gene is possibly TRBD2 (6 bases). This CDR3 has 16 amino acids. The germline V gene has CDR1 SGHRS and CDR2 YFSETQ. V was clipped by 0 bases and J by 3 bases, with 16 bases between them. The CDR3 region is CASSLGPGLRDYEQYF. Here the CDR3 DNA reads TGCGCCAGCAGCTTGGGGCCGGGACTCCGCGACTACGAGCAGTACTTC.

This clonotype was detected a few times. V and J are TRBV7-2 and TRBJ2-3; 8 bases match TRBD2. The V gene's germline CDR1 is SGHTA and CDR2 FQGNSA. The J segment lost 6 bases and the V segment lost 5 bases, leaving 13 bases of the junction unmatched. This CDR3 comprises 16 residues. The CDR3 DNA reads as TGTGCCAGCAGCCAAAACTCAGGACTAGCATCGGATACGCAGTATTTT. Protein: CASSQNSGLASDTQYF.

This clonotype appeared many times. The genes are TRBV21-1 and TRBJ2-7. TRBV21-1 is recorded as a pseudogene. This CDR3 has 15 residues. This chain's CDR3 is CASSNRASDSYEQYF. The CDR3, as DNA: TGTGCCAGCAGCAACAGGGCTTCGGACTCCTACGAGCAGTACTTC.

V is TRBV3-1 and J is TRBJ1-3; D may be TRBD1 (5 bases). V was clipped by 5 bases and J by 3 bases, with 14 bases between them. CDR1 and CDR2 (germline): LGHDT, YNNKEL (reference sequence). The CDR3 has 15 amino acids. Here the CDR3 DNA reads TGTGCCAGCAGCTCGACACAGCAGGGTGGAAACACCATATATTTT. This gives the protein CASSSTQQGGNTIYF.

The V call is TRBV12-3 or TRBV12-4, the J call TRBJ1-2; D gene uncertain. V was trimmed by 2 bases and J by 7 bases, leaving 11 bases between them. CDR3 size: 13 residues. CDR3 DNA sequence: TGTGCCAGCAGTTTAATCCTCCCGGGTGGCTACACCTTC. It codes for CASSLILPGGYTF.

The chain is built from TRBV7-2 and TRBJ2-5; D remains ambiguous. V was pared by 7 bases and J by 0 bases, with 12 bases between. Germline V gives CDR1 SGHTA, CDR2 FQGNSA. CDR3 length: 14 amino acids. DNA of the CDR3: TGTGCCAGCACCCCTGTGCTCTACCAAGAGACCCAGTACTTC. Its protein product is CASTPVLYQETQYF.

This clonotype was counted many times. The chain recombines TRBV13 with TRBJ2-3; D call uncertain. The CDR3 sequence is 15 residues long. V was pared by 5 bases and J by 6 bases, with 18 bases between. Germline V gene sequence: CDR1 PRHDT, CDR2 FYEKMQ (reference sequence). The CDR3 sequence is CASSPATTTRDTQYF. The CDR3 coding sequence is TGTGCCAGCAGCCCGGCGACCACGACGCGGGATACGCAGTATTTT.

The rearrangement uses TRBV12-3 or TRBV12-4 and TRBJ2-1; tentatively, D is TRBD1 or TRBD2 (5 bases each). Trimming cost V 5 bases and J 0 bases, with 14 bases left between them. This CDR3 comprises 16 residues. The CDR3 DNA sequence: TGTGCCAGCAGTCCCCGACGGGGCCTCTCCTACAATGAGCAGTTCTTC. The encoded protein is CASSPRRGLSYNEQFF.

CDR3 nucleotide sequence: TGCGCCAGCAGCTTGGTCACATCCGGATTGTTAGACAATGAGCAGTTCTTC. It encodes CASSLVTSGLLDNEQFF. This chain links TRBV5-1 with TRBJ2-1, with D unclear. The CDR3 runs 17 residues. The germline V gene encodes CDR1 SGHRS and CDR2 YFSETQ. Between the trimmed V and J ends, which lost 0 bases and 5 bases, there was a span of 18 bases.

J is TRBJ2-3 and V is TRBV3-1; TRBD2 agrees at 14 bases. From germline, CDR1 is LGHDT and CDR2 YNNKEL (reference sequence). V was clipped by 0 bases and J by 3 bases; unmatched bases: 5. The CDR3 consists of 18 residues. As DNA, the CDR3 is TGTGCCAGCAGCCAAGAGGGGACTAGCGGGAGTTGGACAGATACGCAGTATTTT. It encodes CASSQEGTSGSWTDTQYF.